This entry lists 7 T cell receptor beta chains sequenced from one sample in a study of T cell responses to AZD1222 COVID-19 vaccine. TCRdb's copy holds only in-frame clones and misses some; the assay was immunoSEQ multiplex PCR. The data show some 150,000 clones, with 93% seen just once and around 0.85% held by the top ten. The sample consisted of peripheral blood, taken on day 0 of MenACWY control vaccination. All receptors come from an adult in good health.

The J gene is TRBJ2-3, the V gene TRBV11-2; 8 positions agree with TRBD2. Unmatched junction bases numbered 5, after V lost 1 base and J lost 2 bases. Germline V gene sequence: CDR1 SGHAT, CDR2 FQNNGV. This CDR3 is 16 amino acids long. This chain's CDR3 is CASSLGAGGFTDTQYF. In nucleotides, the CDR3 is TGTGCCAGCAGCTTAGGTGCGGGGGGCTTCACAGATACGCAGTATTTT.

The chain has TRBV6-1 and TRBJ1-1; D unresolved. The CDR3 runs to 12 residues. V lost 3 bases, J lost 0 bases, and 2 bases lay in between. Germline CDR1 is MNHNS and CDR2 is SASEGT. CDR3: CASSDLNTEAFF. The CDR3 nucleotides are TGTGCCAGCAGTGATTTGAACACTGAAGCTTTCTTT.

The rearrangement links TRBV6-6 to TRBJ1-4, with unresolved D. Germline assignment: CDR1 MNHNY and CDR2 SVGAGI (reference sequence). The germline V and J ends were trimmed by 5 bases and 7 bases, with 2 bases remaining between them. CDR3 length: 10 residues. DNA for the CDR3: TGTGCCAGCAGTCCTGAAAAACTGTTTTTT. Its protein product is CASSPEKLFF.

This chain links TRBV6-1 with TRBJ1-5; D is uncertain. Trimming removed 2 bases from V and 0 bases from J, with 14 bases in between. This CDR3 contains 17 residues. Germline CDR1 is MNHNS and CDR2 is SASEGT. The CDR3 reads CASSETSYDYSNQPQHF. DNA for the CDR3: TGTGCCAGCAGTGAAACCTCCTATGATTATAGCAATCAGCCCCAGCATTTT.

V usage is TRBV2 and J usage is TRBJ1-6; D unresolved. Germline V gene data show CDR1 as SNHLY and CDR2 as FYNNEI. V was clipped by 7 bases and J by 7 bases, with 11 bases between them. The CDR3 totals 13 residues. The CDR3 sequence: CASNGRSNSPLHF. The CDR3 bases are TGTGCCAGCAACGGTAGATCCAATTCACCCCTCCACTTT.

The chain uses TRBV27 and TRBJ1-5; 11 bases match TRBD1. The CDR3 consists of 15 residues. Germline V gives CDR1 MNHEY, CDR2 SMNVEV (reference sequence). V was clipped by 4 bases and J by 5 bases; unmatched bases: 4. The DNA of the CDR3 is TGTGCCAGCAGTTCACCGGGACAGGGGGATCAGCCCCAGCATTTT. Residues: CASSSPGQGDQPQHF.

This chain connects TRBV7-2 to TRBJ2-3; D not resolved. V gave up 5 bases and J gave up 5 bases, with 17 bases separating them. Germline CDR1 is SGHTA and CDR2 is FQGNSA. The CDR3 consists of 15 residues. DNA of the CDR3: TGTGCCAGCAGCCCATGGGCCTCGGAGAGAGATACGCAGTATTTT. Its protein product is CASSPWASERDTQYF.